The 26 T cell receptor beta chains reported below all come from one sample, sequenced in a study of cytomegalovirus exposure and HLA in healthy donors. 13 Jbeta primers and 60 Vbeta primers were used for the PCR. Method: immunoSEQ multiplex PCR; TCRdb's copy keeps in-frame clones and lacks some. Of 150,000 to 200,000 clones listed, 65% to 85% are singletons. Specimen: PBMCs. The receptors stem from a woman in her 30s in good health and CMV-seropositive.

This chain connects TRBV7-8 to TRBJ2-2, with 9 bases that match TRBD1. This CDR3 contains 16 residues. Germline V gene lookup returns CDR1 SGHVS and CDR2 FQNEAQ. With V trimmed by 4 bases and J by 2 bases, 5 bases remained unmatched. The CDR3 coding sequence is TGTGCCAGCAGCTACACAGGGGGCTCCAACACCGGGGAGCTGTTTTTT. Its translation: CASSYTGGSNTGELFF.

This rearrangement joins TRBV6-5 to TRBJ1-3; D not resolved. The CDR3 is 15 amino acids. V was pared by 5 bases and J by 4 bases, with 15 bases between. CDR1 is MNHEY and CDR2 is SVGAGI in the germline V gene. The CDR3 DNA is TGTGCCAGCAGTAAAGGAGGCTTCCCAGGAAACACCATATATTTT. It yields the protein CASSKGGFPGNTIYF.

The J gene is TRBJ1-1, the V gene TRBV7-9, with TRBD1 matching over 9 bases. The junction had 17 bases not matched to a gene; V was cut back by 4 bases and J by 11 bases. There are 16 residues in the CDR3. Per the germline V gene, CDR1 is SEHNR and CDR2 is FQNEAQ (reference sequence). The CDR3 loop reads CASSSPFPGQGSGAFF. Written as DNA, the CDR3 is TGTGCCAGCAGCTCCCCTTTCCCGGGACAGGGATCAGGGGCTTTCTTT. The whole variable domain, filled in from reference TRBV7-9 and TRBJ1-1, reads DTGVSQNPRHKITKRGQNVTFRCDPISEHNRLYWYRQTLGQGPEFLTYFQNEAQLEKSRLLSDRFSAERPKGSFSTLEIQRTEQGDSAMYLCASSSPFPGQGSGAFFGQGTRLTVV.

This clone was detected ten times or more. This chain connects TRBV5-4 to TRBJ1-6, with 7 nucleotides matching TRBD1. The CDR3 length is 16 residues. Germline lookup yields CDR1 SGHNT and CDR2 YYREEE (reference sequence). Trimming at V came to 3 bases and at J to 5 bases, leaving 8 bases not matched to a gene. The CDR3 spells CASSWGQNPNNSPLHF. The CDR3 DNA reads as TGTGCCAGCAGCTGGGGACAGAACCCCAATAATTCACCCCTCCACTTT.

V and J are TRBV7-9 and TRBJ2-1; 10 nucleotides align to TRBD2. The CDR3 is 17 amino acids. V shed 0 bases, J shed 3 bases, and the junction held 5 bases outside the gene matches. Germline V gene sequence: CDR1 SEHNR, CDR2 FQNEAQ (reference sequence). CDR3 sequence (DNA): TGTGCCAGCAGCTTAGCGCGGAGCGGGGGGGGCTACAATGAGCAGTTCTTC. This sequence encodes CASSLARSGGGYNEQFF. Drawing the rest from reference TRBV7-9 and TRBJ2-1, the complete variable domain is DTGVSQNPRHKITKRGQNVTFRCDPISEHNRLYWYRQTLGQGPEFLTYFQNEAQLEKSRLLSDRFSAERPKGSFSTLEIQRTEQGDSAMYLCASSLARSGGGYNEQFFGPGTRLTVL.

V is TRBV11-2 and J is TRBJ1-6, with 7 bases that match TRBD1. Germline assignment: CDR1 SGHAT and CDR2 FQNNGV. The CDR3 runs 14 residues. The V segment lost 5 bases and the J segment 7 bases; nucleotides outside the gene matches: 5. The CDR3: CASSKDRLNSPLHF. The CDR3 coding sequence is TGTGCCAGCAGCAAGGACAGGCTGAATTCACCCCTCCACTTT.

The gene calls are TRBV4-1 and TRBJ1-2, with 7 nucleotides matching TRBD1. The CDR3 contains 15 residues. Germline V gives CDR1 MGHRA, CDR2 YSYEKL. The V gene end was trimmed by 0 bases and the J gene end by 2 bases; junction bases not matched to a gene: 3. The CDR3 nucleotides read TGCGCCAGCAGCCAAGAACAGGGGTTAAACTATGGCTACACCTTC. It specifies CASSQEQGLNYGYTF.

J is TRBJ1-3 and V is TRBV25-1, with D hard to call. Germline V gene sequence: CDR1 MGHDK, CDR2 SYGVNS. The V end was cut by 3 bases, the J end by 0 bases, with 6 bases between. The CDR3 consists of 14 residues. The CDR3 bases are TGTGCCAGCAGTGAGATGGCCTCTGGAAACACCATATATTTT. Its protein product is CASSEMASGNTIYF.

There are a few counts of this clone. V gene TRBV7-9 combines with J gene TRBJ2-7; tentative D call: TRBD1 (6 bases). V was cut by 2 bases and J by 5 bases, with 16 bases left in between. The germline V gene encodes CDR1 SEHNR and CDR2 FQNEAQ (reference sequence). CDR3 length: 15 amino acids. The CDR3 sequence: CASSLSTGLLDEQYF. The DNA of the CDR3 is TGTGCCAGCAGCTTATCGACAGGTCTGCTAGACGAGCAGTACTTC.

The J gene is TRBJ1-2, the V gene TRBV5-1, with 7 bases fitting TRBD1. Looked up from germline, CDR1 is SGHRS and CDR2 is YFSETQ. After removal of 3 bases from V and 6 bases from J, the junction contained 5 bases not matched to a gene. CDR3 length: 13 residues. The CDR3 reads CASSSLTGNGYTF. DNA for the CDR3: TGCGCCAGCAGCTCGTTGACAGGGAATGGCTACACCTTC. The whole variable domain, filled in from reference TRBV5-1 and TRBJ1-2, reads KAGVTQTPRYLIKTRGQQVTLSCSPISGHRSVSWYQQTPGQGLQFLFEYFSETQRNKGNFPGRFSGRQFSNSRSEMNVSTLELGDSALYLCASSSLTGNGYTFGSGTRLTVV.

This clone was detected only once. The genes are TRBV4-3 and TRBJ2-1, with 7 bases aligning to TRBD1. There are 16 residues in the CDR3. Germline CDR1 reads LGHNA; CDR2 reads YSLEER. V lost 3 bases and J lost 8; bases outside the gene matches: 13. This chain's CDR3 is CASSHYRGPLGYEQFF. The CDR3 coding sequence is TGCGCCAGCAGCCATTACAGGGGACCGCTGGGATATGAGCAGTTCTTC.

The CDR3 is CASSSFTGTGDNYGYTF. The CDR3 DNA is TGTGCCAGCAGTTCATTCACCGGGACAGGGGATAACTATGGCTACACCTTC. The V call is TRBV25-1, the J call TRBJ1-2, with 10 bases matching TRBD1. Trimming took 5 bases from V and 1 from J; bases not matched to a gene: 10. The germline V gene has CDR1 MGHDK and CDR2 SYGVNS. The CDR3 sequence is 17 residues long.

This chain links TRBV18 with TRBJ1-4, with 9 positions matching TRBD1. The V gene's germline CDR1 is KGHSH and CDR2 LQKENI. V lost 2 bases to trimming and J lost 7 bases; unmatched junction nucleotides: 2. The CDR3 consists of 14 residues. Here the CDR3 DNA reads TGTGCCAGCTCACCAAGGGACAGGGCTGAAAAACTGTTTTTT. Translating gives CASSPRDRAEKLFF.

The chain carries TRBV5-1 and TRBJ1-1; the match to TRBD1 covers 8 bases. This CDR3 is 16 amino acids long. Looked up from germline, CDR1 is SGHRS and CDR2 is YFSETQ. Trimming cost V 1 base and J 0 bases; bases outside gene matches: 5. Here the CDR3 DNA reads TGCGCCAGCAGCTTGTCTGGACAGGGAATGAACACTGAAGCTTTCTTT. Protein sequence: CASSLSGQGMNTEAFF.

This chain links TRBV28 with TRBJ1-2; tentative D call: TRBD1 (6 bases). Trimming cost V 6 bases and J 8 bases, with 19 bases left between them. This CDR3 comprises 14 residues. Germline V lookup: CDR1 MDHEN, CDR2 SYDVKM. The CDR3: CASSLGRGLGGYTF. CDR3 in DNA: TGTGCCAGCAGCCTTGGCAGGGGCTTGGGAGGCTACACCTTC.

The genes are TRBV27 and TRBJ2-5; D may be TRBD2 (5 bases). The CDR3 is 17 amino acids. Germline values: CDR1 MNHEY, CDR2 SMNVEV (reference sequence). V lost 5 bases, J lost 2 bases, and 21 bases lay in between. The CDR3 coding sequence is TGTGCCAGCAGTAAGGGAGTTTCGGCGGATCTTCAAGAGACCCAGTACTTC. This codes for CASSKGVSADLQETQYF.

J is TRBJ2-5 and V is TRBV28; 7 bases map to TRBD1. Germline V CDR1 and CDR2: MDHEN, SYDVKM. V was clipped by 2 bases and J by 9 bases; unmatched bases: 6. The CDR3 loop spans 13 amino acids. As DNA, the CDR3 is TGTGCCAGCAGTTTACCGGACAGGTTAGCCCAGTACTTC. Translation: CASSLPDRLAQYF.

CDR3 DNA sequence: TGTGCCAGCAGCCAATTTTCCGGAGTCGAGCAGTACTTC. Its translation is CASSQFSGVEQYF. V and J are TRBV4-2 and TRBJ2-7; D is undetermined. The CDR3 consists of 13 residues. The germline CDR1 and CDR2 sequences are LGHNA and YNFKEQ. V lost 2 bases, J lost 6 bases, and 11 bases lay in between.

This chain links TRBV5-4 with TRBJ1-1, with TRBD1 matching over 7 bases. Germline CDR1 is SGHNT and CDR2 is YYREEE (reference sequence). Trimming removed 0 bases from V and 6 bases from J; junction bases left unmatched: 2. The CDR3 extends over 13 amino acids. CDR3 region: CASSLDRGPEAFF. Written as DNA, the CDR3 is TGTGCCAGCAGCTTGGACAGGGGACCTGAAGCTTTCTTT.

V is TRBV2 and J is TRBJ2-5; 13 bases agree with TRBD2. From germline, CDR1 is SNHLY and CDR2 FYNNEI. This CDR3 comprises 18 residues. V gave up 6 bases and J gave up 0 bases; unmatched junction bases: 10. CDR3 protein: CASRGPGLAGKYQETQYF. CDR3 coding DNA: TGTGCCAGCAGAGGACCGGGACTAGCGGGGAAGTACCAAGAGACCCAGTACTTC.

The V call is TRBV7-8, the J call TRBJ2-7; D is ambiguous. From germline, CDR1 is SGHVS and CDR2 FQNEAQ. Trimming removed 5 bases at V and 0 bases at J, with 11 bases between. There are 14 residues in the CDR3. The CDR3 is CASSPRVNSYEQYF. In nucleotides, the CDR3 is TGTGCCAGCAGCCCCCGCGTCAACTCCTACGAGCAGTACTTC.

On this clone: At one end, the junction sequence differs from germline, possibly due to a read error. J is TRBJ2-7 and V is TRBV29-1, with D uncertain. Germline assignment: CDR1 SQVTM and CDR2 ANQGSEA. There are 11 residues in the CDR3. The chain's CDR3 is CSGVEAYEQYF. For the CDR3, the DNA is TGCAGCGGTGTAGAAGCCTACGAACAGTACTTC.

The CDR3 coding sequence is TGTGCCAGCAGCCAAGTTTTCAGGGGGGTGGGTTACCAAGAGACCCAGTACTTC. This encodes CASSQVFRGVGYQETQYF. This sequence joins TRBV4-2 and TRBJ2-5; D might be TRBD1 (7 bases). From germline, CDR1 is LGHNA and CDR2 YNFKEQ. V was trimmed by 1 base and J by 0 bases, leaving 18 bases between them. The CDR3 spans 18 residues.

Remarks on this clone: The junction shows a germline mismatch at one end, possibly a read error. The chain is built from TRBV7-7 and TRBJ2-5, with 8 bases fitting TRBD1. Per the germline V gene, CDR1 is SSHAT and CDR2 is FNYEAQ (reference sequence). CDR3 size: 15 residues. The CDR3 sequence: CASSPLGQGVETQYF. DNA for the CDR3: TGTGCTAGCAGCCCCCTCGGACAGGGAGTAGAGACCCAGTACTTC. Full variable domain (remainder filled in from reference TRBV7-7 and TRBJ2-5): GAGVSQSPRYKVTKRGQDVTLRCDPISSHATLYWYQQALGQGPEFLTYFNYEAQPDKSGLPSDRFSAERPEGSISTLTIQRTEQRDSAMYRCASSPLGQGVETQYFGPGTRLLVL.

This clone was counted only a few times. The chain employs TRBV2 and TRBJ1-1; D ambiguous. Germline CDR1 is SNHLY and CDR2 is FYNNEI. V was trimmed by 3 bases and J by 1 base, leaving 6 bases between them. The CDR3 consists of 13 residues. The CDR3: CASSDTGNTEAFF. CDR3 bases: TGTGCCAGCAGTGATACGGGGAACACTGAAGCTTTCTTT.

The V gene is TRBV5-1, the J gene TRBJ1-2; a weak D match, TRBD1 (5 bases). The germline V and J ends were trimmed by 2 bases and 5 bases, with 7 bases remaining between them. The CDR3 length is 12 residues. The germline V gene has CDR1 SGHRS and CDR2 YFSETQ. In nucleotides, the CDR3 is TGCGCCAGCAGCTTAGGACATTATGGCTACACCTTC. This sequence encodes CASSLGHYGYTF.